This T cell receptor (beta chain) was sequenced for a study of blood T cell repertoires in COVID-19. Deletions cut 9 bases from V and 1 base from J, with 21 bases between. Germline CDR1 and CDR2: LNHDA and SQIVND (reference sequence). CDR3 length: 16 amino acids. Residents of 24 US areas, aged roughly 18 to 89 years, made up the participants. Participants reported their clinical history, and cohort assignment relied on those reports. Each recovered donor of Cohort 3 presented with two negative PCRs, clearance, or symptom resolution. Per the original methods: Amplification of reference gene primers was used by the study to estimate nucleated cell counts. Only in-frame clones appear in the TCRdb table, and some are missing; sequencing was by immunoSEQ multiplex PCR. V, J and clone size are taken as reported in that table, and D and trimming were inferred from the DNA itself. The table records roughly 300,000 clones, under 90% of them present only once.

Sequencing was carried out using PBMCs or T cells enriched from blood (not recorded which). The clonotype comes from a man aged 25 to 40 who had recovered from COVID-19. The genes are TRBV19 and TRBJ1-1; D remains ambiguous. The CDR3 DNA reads TGTGCCAGCCGAAAAACAGATGTGGGGAGGAACACTGAAGCTTTCTTT. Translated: CASRKTDVGRNTEAFF.